This TCR beta chain originates from a study of blood T cell repertoires in COVID-19. About the research overall: Some COVID-19 samples were acute and others convalescent; all came from the United States, Italy and Spain.

Per the authors' pipeline: Researchers report that nucleated cell counts were estimated from reference gene primer amplification. Measured with immunoSEQ multiplex PCR; TCRdb has only the in-frame clones, and not every one. V, J and clone size are taken as reported in that table, and D and trimming were inferred from the DNA itself. Counted here are about 130,000 clones, approximately 86% occurring once; the ten biggest clones make up around 18%. Sequences were obtained from peripheral blood. This TCR was recovered from a woman between 45 and 65 years old who had recovered from COVID-19.

The CDR3 reads CASSRSGNTGELFF. The CDR3 region has the DNA TGTGCCAGCAGCCGATCGGGAAACACCGGGGAGCTGTTTTTT. The chain combines TRBV11-3 with TRBJ2-2; possibly TRBD2 for D (5 bases). This CDR3 contains 14 residues. Trimming pared 5 bases from V and 2 bases from J, leaving 9 bases between. CDR1 is SGHNT, CDR2 YENEEA, per germline.